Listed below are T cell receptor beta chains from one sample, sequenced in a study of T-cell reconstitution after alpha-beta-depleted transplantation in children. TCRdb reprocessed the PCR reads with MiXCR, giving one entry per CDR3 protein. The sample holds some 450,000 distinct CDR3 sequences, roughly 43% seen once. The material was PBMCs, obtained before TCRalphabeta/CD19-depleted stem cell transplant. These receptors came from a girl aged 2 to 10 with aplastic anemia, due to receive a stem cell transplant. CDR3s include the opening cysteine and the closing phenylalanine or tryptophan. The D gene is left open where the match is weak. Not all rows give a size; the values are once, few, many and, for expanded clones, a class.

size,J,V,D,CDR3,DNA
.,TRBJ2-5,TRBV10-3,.,CAISGRAATEIETQYF,TGTGCCATCAGTGGCCGGGCGGCGACGGAAATAGAGACCCAGTACTTC
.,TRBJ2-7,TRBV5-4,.,CASSLVNGHEQYF,TGTGCCAGCAGCTTGGTGAATGGGCACGAGCAGTACTTC
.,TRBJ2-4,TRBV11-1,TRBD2,CASSPGGGTPDIQYF,TGTGCCAGCAGCCCCGGCGGGGGAACCCCGGACATTCAGTACTTC
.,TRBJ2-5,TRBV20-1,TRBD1,CSASRQGGLRETQYF,TGCAGTGCTAGCCGACAGGGGGGATTGAGGGAGACCCAGTACTTC
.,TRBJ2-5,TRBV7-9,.,CASSPNRYQETQYF,TGTGCCAGCAGCCCAAACCGGTACCAAGAGACCCAGTACTTC
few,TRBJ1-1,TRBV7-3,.,CASSHTPGTEAFF,TGTGCCAGCAGCCACACACCGGGCACTGAAGCTTTCTTT
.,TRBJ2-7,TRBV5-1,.,CASSLSSQEQYF,TGCGCCAGCAGCTTGTCGTCTCAGGAGCAGTACTTC
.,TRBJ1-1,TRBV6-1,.,CASTTGSPNTEAFF,TGTGCCAGCACCACCGGGTCTCCGAACACTGAAGCTTTCTTT
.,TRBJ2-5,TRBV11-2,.,CASSLGLGLARGKTQYF,TGTGCCAGCAGCTTAGGTCTCGGGCTAGCGAGGGGGAAGACCCAGTACTTC
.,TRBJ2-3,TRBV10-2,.,CASSESWRGRTDTQYF,TGCGCCAGCAGTGAGTCGTGGAGGGGGCGCACAGATACGCAGTATTTT
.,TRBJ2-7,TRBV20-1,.,CSASEQVTFYEQYF,TGCAGTGCTAGTGAACAGGTAACCTTCTACGAGCAGTACTTC
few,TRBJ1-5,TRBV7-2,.,CASAGDNQPQHF,TGTGCGAGTGCCGGGGACAATCAGCCCCAGCATTTT
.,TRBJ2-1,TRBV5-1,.,CASSLTDFWNEQFF,TGCGCCAGCAGCTTGACTGACTTTTGGAATGAGCAGTTCTTC
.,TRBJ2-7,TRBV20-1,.,CSAPDHREQYF,TGCAGTGCGCCCGACCACCGCGAGCAGTACTTC
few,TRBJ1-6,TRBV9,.,CASSVGGINSPLHF,TGTGCCAGCAGCGTAGGAGGAATTAATTCACCCCTCCACTTT
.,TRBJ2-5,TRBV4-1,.,CASSQESRGVETQYF,TGCGCCAGCAGCCAAGAATCACGGGGCGTCGAGACCCAGTACTTC
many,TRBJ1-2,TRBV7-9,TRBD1,CASSSGQSPNYGYTF,TGTGCCAGCAGCTCGGGACAGTCCCCTAACTATGGCTACACCTTC
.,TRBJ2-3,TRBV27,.,CASTKLSSTDTQYF,TGTGCCAGCACCAAACTCTCTAGCACAGATACGCAGTATTTT
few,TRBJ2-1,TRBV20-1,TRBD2,CSAVGRAYEQFF,TGCAGTGCCGTGGGGAGGGCCTATGAGCAGTTCTTC
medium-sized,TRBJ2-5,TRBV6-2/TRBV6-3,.,CASSYPESGGIWETQYF,TGTGCCAGCAGTTACCCAGAGAGTGGCGGGATTTGGGAGACCCAGTACTTC
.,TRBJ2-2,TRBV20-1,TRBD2,CSARTSGRDTGELFF,TGCAGTGCGAGGACTAGCGGGAGGGACACCGGGGAGCTGTTTTTT
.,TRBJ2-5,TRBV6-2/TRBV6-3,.,CASSYSDDSTQYF,TGTGCCAGCAGTTACTCGGACGATTCGACCCAGTACTTC
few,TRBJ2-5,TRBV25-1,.,CASSSGDRGPLPGETQYF,TGTGCCAGCAGTTCAGGAGACCGTGGACCCCTTCCGGGAGAGACCCAGTACTTC
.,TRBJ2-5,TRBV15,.,CATLGDTQETQYF,TGTGCCACCCTGGGGGACACCCAAGAGACCCAGTACTTC
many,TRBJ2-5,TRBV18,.,CASSYQETQYF,TGTGCCAGCAGCTACCAAGAGACCCAGTACTTC
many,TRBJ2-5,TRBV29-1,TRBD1,CSAQTGVDRETQYF,TGCAGCGCCCAAACAGGGGTTGATAGGGAGACCCAGTACTTC
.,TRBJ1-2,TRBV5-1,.,CASSFLIGTSRDYGYTF,TGCGCCAGCAGCTTTTTAATCGGGACATCGAGAGACTATGGCTACACCTTC
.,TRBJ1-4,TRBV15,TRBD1,CATSSGQGKGNEKLFF,TGTGCCACCAGCAGTGGACAGGGAAAGGGGAATGAAAAACTGTTTTTT
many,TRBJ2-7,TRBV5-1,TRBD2,CASSLVLAGDFDYEQYF,TGCGCCAGCAGCTTGGTACTAGCGGGAGACTTTGACTACGAGCAGTACTTC
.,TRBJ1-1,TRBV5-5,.,CDSSLQFVETEAFF,TGTGACAGCAGCTTGCAGTTCGTAGAGACTGAAGCTTTCTTT
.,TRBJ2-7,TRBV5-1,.,CASSPPTDEQYF,TGCGCCAGCAGCCCCCCGACGGACGAGCAGTACTTC
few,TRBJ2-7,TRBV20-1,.,CSAAKTYEQYF,TGCAGTGCAGCTAAAACCTACGAGCAGTACTTC
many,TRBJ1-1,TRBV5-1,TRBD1,CASSKDRVNTEAFF,TGCGCCAGCAGCAAGGACAGGGTGAACACTGAAGCTTTCTTT
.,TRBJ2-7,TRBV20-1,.,CSARDYRYEQYF,TGCAGTGCTAGAGATTACCGCTACGAGCAGTACTTC
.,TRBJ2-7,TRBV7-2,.,CASSLVGGTEQYF,TGTGCCAGCAGCTTAGTAGGGGGAACCGAGCAGTACTTC
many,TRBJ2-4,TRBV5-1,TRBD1,CASSGTGENIQYF,TGCGCCAGCAGCGGGACAGGGGAAAACATTCAGTACTTC
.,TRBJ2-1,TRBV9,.,CASSVDLYNEQFF,TGTGCCAGCAGCGTGGACCTCTACAATGAGCAGTTCTTC
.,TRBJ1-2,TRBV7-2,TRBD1,CASSTGQGAYGYTF,TGTGCCAGCAGCACGGGACAGGGGGCCTATGGCTACACCTTC
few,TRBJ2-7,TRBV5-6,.,CASSSEATDGEQYF,TGTGCCAGCAGCTCCGAGGCGACAGATGGCGAGCAGTACTTC
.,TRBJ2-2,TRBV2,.,CASSEAEVGGELFF,TGTGCCAGCAGTGAAGCCGAGGTGGGCGGGGAGCTGTTTTTT
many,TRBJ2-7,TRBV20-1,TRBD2,CSAQSLAGSVYEQYF,TGCAGTGCTCAGAGTTTAGCGGGATCCGTCTACGAGCAGTACTTC
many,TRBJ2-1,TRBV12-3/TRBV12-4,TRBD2,CASSFIAGAYNEQFF,TGTGCCAGCAGTTTCATAGCGGGAGCGTACAATGAGCAGTTCTTC
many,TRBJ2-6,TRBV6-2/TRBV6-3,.,CASSGQHSGANVLTF,TGTGCCAGCAGTGGACAGCACTCTGGGGCCAACGTCCTGACTTTC
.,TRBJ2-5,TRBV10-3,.,CAISAPQGGQETQYF,TGTGCCATCAGTGCACCACAGGGGGGGCAAGAGACCCAGTACTTC
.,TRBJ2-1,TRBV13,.,CASSDTVEADNEQFF,TGTGCCAGCAGTGATACCGTTGAGGCGGACAATGAGCAGTTCTTC
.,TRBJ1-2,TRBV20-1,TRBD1,CSAPPQGATMSGYTF,TGCAGTGCTCCTCCCCAGGGGGCTACGATGTCTGGCTACACCTTC